A single T cell receptor beta chain is shown here with its context. The protocol was immunoSEQ multiplex PCR, while the TCRdb copy is restricted to in-frame clones and leaves out a portion. Of approximately 1.1 million clones listed, about 84% are singletons. Caucasian adults residing in Nashville, Tennessee made up all the donors. This sample stems from a study of shared clonotypes between healthy human individuals. Across the whole study: CD4 naive and memory got three plates each, CD8 naive two, CD8 memory one.

The CDR3 loop spans 17 amino acids. The V gene lost 3 bases and the J gene lost 4 bases, with 21 bases spanning the gap. Germline V lookup: CDR1 KGHSH, CDR2 LQKENI. J is TRBJ1-2 and V is TRBV18; D may be TRBD1 (5 bases). Sequencing was performed on memory CD4+ T cells from PBMCs. The subset here: CD45RA-negative fraction. The TCR comes from a man between 18 and 35 years old in good health. Some clones in this sample may be carry-over from other donors' samples. CDR3 bases: TGTGCCAGCTCACCCCTAAGCCGTGACAGTGTTGGCTATGGCTACACCTTC. It specifies CASSPLSRDSVGYGYTF.